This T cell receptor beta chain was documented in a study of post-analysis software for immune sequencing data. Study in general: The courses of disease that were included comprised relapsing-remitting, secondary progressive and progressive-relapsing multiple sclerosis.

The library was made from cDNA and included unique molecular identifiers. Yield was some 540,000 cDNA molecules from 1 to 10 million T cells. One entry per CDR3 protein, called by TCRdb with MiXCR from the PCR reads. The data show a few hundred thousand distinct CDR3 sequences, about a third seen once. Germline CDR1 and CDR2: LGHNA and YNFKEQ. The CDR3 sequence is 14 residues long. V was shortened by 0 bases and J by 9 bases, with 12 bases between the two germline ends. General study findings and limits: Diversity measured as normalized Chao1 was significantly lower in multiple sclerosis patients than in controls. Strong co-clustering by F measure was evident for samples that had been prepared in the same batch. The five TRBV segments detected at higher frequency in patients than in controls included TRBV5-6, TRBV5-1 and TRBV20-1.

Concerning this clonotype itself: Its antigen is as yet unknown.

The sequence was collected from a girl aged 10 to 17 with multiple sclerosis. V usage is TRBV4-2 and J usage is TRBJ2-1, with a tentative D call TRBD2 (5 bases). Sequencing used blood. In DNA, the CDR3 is TGTGCCAGCAGCCAAGATTGGCTAGGAGGTGAGCAGTTCTTC. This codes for CASSQDWLGGEQFF.